A single sample gave rise to the 10 T cell receptor beta chains below, sequenced in a study of T cell responses to AZD1222 COVID-19 vaccine. Clones were read by immunoSEQ multiplex PCR, and TCRdb kept only the in-frame ones, dropping some. This table holds about 120,000 clones, roughly nine tenths found once. The sequencing here drew on peripheral blood, taken 28 days after the second AZD1222 dose. The receptors shown here come from an adult who received the AZD1222 COVID-19 vaccine.

This chain joins TRBV2 and TRBJ1-5; no definite D call. The CDR3 runs 14 residues. The germline CDR1 and CDR2 sequences are SNHLY and FYNNEI. The V end lost 7 bases, the J end lost 2 bases, and 12 bases lay between the germline ends. The DNA for the CDR3 is TGTGCCAGCACCCGGTCCGTTGGCAATCAGCCCCAGCATTTT. This encodes CASTRSVGNQPQHF.

This CDR3 reads CASGASTNEKLFF. CDR3 sequence (DNA): TGTGCCAGCGGGGCGTCAACTAATGAAAAACTGTTTTTT. The V and J genes are TRBV9 and TRBJ1-4; tentative D call: TRBD1 (5 bases). The CDR3 runs to 13 residues. With 7 bases removed from V and 0 bases from J, the gap between germline ends came to 7 bases. Germline-derived CDR1 and CDR2 are SGDLS and YYNGEE.

This rearrangement joins TRBV29-1 to TRBJ1-2; possibly TRBD1 for D (6 bases). Deletions cut 1 base from V and 2 bases from J, with 11 bases between. This CDR3 is 14 amino acids long. Germline loops: CDR1 SQVTM, CDR2 ANQGSEA. The CDR3 DNA is TGCAGCGTTGAAGGCCCAAGGGGGAACTATGGCTACACCTTC. It is translated as CSVEGPRGNYGYTF.

The chain joins TRBV19 to TRBJ2-7; D not certain. V lost 5 bases, J lost 4 bases, and 12 bases lay in between. The V gene's germline CDR1 is LNHDA and CDR2 SQIVND (reference sequence). This CDR3 spans 13 amino acids. The CDR3 protein is CASSPRTEYEQYF. As DNA, the CDR3 is TGTGCCAGTAGTCCCCGGACCGAATACGAGCAGTACTTC.

CDR3 sequence: CASGTRDNEQFF. DNA of the CDR3: TGTGCCAGCGGGACGCGCGACAATGAGCAGTTCTTC. The chain uses TRBV4-2 and TRBJ2-1, with D perhaps assigned TRBD1 or TRBD2 (5 bases each). The V end lost 8 bases, the J end lost 5 bases, and 10 bases lay between the germline ends. The CDR3 sequence is 12 residues long. Germline assignment: CDR1 LGHNA and CDR2 YNFKEQ.

The V call is TRBV5-1, the J call TRBJ2-3, with 8 positions matching TRBD1. V gave up 3 bases and J gave up 2 bases; unmatched junction bases: 5. The CDR3 loop spans 15 amino acids. CDR1 is SGHRS and CDR2 is YFSETQ in the germline V gene. CDR3 nucleotide sequence: TGCGCCAGCAGCTCAGGGACAGGTCTCACAGATACGCAGTATTTT. The encoded protein is CASSSGTGLTDTQYF.

V and J are TRBV27 and TRBJ2-3; 7 bases are a match to TRBD2. Germline V gene lookup returns CDR1 MNHEY and CDR2 SMNVEV (reference sequence). The CDR3 sequence is 16 residues long. With V trimmed by 1 base and J by 2 bases, 6 bases remained unmatched. The CDR3: CASSLLSSGPTDTQYF. The CDR3 coding sequence is TGTGCCAGCAGTTTATTGTCTAGCGGCCCCACAGATACGCAGTATTTT.

The V call is TRBV27, the J call TRBJ1-2; unclear D gene. Germline CDR1 and CDR2: MNHEY and SMNVEV (reference sequence). The V end was cut by 3 bases, the J end by 3 bases, with 11 bases between. The CDR3 sequence is 14 residues long. In DNA form, the CDR3 reads TGTGCCAGCAGTTTTGCTCCTCAACACTATGGCTACACCTTC. Amino acids: CASSFAPQHYGYTF.

The J gene is TRBJ1-1, the V gene TRBV5-1; D gene unclear. The CDR3 length is 12 residues. The V and J ends lost 0 bases and 10 bases respectively, with 10 bases between them. Looked up from germline, CDR1 is SGHRS and CDR2 is YFSETQ. CDR3: CASSLGPTGAFF. CDR3 sequence (DNA): TGCGCCAGCAGCTTGGGACCTACGGGAGCTTTCTTT. Variable domain in full (rest from reference TRBV5-1 and TRBJ1-1): KAGVTQTPRYLIKTRGQQVTLSCSPISGHRSVSWYQQTPGQGLQFLFEYFSETQRNKGNFPGRFSGRQFSNSRSEMNVSTLELGDSALYLCASSLGPTGAFFGQGTRLTVV.

The V call is TRBV30, the J call TRBJ1-5; tentatively, D is TRBD1 (5 bases). The CDR3 has 13 amino acids. Trimming stripped 2 bases from V and 5 bases from J, with 10 bases between. Germline CDR1 is GTSNPN and CDR2 is SVGIG (reference sequence). The CDR3 loop reads CAWSRGRDQPQHF. The CDR3 nucleotides are TGTGCCTGGAGTAGGGGAAGGGATCAGCCCCAGCATTTT.